The clone carrying this TCR beta chain was counted a single time. The data derive from a study of T cell responses to AZD1222 COVID-19 vaccine. Repertoires were generated with immunoSEQ multiplex PCR, while TCRdb's copy carries only in-frame clones and drops some. The sample includes about 69,000 clones, approximately 82% of them seen just once. Germline CDR1 is KGHSH and CDR2 is LQKENI. V was pared by 0 bases and J by 0 bases, with 9 bases between. The CDR3 spans 16 residues. The sample was peripheral blood, taken 28 days after the second AZD1222 dose. The chain carries TRBV18 and TRBJ1-3; D is unclear. The clonotype comes from an adult who received the AZD1222 COVID-19 vaccine. The CDR3 here is CASSPPSRDSGNTIYF. For the CDR3, the DNA is TGTGCCAGCTCACCACCGAGCAGAGACTCTGGAAACACCATATATTTT.